The 2 T cell receptor beta chains listed next were all sequenced from one sample in a study of blood T cell repertoires in COVID-19. The assay was immunoSEQ multiplex PCR, and TCRdb's table has in-frame clones only and misses some. The table includes a few hundred thousand clones, approximately 90% detected once. Sequences were obtained from peripheral blood. Every receptor here comes from a woman in her forties who had recovered from COVID-19.

The CDR3 region has the DNA TGTGCCAGCAGCGTAGAGGGAGCGAGCACAGATACGCAGTATTTT. Amino acid sequence: CASSVEGASTDTQYF. The rearrangement joins TRBV9 to TRBJ2-3; D perhaps matches TRBD2 (5 bases). Germline-derived CDR1 and CDR2 are SGDLS and YYNGEE. Trimming removed 0 bases from V and 0 bases from J, with 8 bases in between. CDR3 size: 15 residues.

The V and J genes are TRBV15 and TRBJ1-3; perhaps TRBD1 as D (6 bases). CDR1 is LNHNV and CDR2 is YYDKDF in the germline V gene (reference sequence). The V end was cut by 2 bases, the J end by 0 bases, with 14 bases between. This CDR3 contains 17 residues. CDR3 sequence: CATSRTGTRNSGNTIYF. As DNA, the CDR3 is TGTGCCACCAGCAGAACCGGGACACGTAACTCTGGAAACACCATATATTTT. Together with reference TRBV15 and TRBJ1-3, the CDR3 gives the full variable domain: DAMVIQNPRYQVTQFGKPVTLSCSQTLNHNVMYWYQQKSSQAPKLLFHYYDKDFNNEADTPDNFQSRRPNTSFCFLDIRSPGLGDTAMYLCATSRTGTRNSGNTIYFGEGSWLTVV.